The rows below give T cell receptor beta chains drawn from one sample of a study of regulatory T cells in long-lasting Graves disease. One entry per CDR3 protein, called by TCRdb with MiXCR from the multiplex PCR reads. Among about 400,000 distinct CDR3 sequences listed, over 14% were seen once. The same sample was also used in a study of T cells in Graves' hyperthyroidism and ophthalmopathy.

Source: peripheral blood mononuclear cells (PBMCs), taken at new diagnosis, from a patient treated with antithyroid drugs. These receptors came from a middle-aged woman with Graves disease. Both conserved end residues are part of each CDR3. Fields, in order: clone size, J gene, V gene, D gene, CDR3 DNA, CDR3 protein. The D gene is left open where the match is weak. Expanded clones get a size class; other rows say once, few or many, or leave the size out.

clone_size: -; j_call: TRBJ1-3; v_call: TRBV27; d_call: -; cdr3_nt: TGTGCCAGCAGTGAATACCGGGCGAGCAACACCATATATTTT; cdr3_aa: CASSEYRASNTIYF
clone_size: many; j_call: TRBJ2-3; v_call: TRBV2; d_call: TRBD2; cdr3_nt: TGTGCCAGCAGTGACCCTAGCGGGAGTTTGGGAGATACGCAGTATTTT; cdr3_aa: CASSDPSGSLGDTQYF
clone_size: many; j_call: TRBJ2-5; v_call: TRBV2; d_call: -; cdr3_nt: TGTGCCAGCAGCGCCGCGACAGCGGGAGAGACCCAGTACTTC; cdr3_aa: CASSAATAGETQYF
clone_size: many; j_call: TRBJ2-7; v_call: TRBV10-3; d_call: TRBD1; cdr3_nt: TGTGCCTCTTCCCTCGGACAGGGCCGACGCGACGAGCAGTACTTC; cdr3_aa: CASSLGQGRRDEQYF
clone_size: many; j_call: TRBJ2-1; v_call: TRBV6-2/TRBV6-3; d_call: -; cdr3_nt: TGTGCCAGCAGTTACTACCTCCTAACGAGCTCCTACAATGAGCAGTTCTTC; cdr3_aa: CASSYYLLTSSYNEQFF
clone_size: -; j_call: TRBJ2-7; v_call: TRBV11-2; d_call: TRBD1; cdr3_nt: TGTGCCAGCAGCCCTACGACAGGGAAGTTCGAGCAGTACTTC; cdr3_aa: CASSPTTGKFEQYF
clone_size: many; j_call: TRBJ2-1; v_call: TRBV7-3; d_call: -; cdr3_nt: TGTGCCAGCGGCGCCGGGGCAGTAAACGGTGAGCAGTTCTTC; cdr3_aa: CASGAGAVNGEQFF
clone_size: -; j_call: TRBJ1-5; v_call: TRBV19; d_call: -; cdr3_nt: TGTGCCAGTAGTGTTCTTCCAGTGGGGGGTCAGCCCCAGCATTTT; cdr3_aa: CASSVLPVGGQPQHF
clone_size: many; j_call: TRBJ2-3; v_call: TRBV28; d_call: -; cdr3_nt: TGTGCCAGCAGTTCTGACGTTCCCGAGGCAGATACGCAGTATTTT; cdr3_aa: CASSSDVPEADTQYF
clone_size: many; j_call: TRBJ2-1; v_call: TRBV2; d_call: TRBD2; cdr3_nt: TGTGCCAGCATTCTAGGGACTAGCGCCAATGAGCAGTTCTTC; cdr3_aa: CASILGTSANEQFF
clone_size: many; j_call: TRBJ2-2; v_call: TRBV5-1; d_call: -; cdr3_nt: TGCGCCAGCAGCCGGGGCGACAGTGCCCTGGAGCTGTTTTTT; cdr3_aa: CASSRGDSALELFF
clone_size: many; j_call: TRBJ2-7; v_call: TRBV12-3/TRBV12-4; d_call: TRBD2; cdr3_nt: TGTGCCAGCAGTTTAGCTAGCGGGGCCTACGAGCAGTACTTC; cdr3_aa: CASSLASGAYEQYF
clone_size: many; j_call: TRBJ2-7; v_call: TRBV7-9; d_call: TRBD2; cdr3_nt: TGTGCCAGCAGCTTAGGCAGGACTAGCGGGAGCTCTCAGCAGTACTTC; cdr3_aa: CASSLGRTSGSSQQYF
clone_size: many; j_call: TRBJ2-3; v_call: TRBV19; d_call: -; cdr3_nt: TGTGCCAGTAGTGGCGACTCGACCCCGAGCACAGATACGCAGTATTTT; cdr3_aa: CASSGDSTPSTDTQYF
clone_size: many; j_call: TRBJ1-5; v_call: TRBV2; d_call: TRBD1; cdr3_nt: TGTGCCAGCAGTGAAGCAAGACAGGGGGGTCAGCCCCAGCATTTT; cdr3_aa: CASSEARQGGQPQHF
clone_size: -; j_call: TRBJ1-5; v_call: TRBV6-1; d_call: -; cdr3_nt: TGTGCCAGCATTGAGGTCGGTCAGCCCCAGCATTTT; cdr3_aa: CASIEVGQPQHF